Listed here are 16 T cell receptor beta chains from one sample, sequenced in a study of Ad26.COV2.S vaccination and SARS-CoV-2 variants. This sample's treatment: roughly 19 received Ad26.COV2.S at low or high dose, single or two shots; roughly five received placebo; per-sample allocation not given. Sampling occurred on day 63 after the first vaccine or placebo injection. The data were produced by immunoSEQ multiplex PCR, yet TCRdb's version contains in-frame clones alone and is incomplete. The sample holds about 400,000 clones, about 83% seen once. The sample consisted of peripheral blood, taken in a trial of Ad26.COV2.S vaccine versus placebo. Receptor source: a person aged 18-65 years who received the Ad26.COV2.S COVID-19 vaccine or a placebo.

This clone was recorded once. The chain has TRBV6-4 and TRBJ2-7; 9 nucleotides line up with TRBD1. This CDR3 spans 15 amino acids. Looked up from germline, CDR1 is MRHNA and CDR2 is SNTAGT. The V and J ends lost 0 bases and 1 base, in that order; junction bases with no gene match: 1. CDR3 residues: CASSDSTGGSYEQYF. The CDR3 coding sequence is TGTGCCAGCAGTGACTCGACAGGGGGTTCCTACGAGCAGTACTTC.

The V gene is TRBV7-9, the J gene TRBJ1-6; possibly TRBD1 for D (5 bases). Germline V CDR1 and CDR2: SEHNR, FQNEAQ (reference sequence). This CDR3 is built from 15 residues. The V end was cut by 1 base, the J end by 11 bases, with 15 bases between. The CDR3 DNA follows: TGTGCCAGCAGCTTAGGCCGGGGGAGAATAACACCCCTCCACTTT. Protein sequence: CASSLGRGRITPLHF.

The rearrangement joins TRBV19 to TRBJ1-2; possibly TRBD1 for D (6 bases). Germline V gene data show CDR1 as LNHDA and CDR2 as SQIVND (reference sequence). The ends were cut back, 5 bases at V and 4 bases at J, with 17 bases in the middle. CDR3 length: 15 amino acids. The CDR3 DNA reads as TGTGCCAGTAGTCCTTCCGTGGACAGACCCTATGGCTACACCTTC. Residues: CASSPSVDRPYGYTF.

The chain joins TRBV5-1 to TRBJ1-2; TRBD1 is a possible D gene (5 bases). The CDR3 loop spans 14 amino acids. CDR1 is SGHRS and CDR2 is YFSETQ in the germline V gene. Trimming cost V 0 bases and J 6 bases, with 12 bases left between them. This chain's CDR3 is CASSLVPAGDGYTF. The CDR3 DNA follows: TGCGCCAGCAGCTTGGTGCCAGCGGGGGATGGCTACACCTTC.

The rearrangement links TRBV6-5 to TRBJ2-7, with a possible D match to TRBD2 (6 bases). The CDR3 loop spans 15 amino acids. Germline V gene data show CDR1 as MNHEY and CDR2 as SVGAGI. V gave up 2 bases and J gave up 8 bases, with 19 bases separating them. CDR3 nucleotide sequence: TGTGCCAGCAGTTACGCGGGACTTCCTTACAGTAAGCAGTACTTC. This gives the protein CASSYAGLPYSKQYF.

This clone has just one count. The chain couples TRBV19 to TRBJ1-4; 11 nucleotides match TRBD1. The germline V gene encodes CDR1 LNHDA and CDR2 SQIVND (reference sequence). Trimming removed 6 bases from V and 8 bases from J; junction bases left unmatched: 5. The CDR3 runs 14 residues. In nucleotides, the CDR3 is TGTGCCAGTAGCCCCGGGACAGGGGGAGAAAAACTGTTTTTT. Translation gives CASSPGTGGEKLFF.

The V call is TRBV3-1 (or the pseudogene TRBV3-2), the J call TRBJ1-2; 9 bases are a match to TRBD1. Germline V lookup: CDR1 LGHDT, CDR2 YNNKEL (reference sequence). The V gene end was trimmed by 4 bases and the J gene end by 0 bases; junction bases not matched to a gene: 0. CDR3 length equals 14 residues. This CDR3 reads CASSRDRANYGYTF. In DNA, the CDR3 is TGTGCCAGCAGCCGGGACAGGGCTAACTATGGCTACACCTTC.

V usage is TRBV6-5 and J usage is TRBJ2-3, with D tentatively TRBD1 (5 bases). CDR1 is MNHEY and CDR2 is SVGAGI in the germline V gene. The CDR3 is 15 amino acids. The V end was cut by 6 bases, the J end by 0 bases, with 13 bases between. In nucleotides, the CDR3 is TGTGCCAGCAGCATAATGGGGCCTAGCACAGATACGCAGTATTTT. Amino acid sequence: CASSIMGPSTDTQYF.

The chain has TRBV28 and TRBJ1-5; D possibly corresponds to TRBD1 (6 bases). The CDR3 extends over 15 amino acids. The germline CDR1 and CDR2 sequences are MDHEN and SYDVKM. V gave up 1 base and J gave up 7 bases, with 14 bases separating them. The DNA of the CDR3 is TGTGCCAGCAGTTTATTCTCTGGGGGCAGGCAGCCCCAGCATTTT. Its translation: CASSLFSGGRQPQHF.

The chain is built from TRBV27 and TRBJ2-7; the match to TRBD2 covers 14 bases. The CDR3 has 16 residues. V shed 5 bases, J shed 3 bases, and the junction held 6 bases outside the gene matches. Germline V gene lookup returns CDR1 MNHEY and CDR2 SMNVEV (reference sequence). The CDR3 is CASSRLAGGGIYEQYF. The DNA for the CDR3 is TGTGCCAGCAGTCGACTAGCGGGAGGGGGTATCTACGAGCAGTACTTC.

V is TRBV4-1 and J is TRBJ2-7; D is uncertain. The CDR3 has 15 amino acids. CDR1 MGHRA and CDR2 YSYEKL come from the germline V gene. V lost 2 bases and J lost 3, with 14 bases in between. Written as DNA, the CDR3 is TGCGCCAGCAGCCAACCCCACCTGGGGAACTACGAGCAGTACTTC. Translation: CASSQPHLGNYEQYF.

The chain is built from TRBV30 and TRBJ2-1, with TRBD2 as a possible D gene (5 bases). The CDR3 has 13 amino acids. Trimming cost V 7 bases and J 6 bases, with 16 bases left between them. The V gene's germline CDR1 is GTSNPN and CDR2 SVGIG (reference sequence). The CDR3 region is CALDRTEGNEQFF. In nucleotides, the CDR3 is TGTGCCTTGGACCGTACAGAGGGCAATGAGCAGTTCTTC.

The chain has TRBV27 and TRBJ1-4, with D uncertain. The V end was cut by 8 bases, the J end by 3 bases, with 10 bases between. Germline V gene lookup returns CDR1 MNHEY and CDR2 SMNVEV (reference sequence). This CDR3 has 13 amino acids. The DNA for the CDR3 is TGTGCCAGCGCCATTGCCTCTAATGAAAAACTGTTTTTT. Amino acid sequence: CASAIASNEKLFF. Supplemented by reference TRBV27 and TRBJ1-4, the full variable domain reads EAQVTQNPRYLITVTGKKLTVTCSQNMNHEYMSWYRQDPGLGLRQIYYSMNVEVTDKGDVPEGYKVSRKEKRNFPLILESPSPNQTSLYFCASAIASNEKLFFGSGTQLSVL.

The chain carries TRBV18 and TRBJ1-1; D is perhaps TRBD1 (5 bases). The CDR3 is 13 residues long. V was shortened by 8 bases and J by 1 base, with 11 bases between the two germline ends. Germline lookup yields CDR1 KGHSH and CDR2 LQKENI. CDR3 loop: CASVGHSNTEAFF. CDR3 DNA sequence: TGTGCCAGCGTAGGACATTCGAACACTGAAGCTTTCTTT.

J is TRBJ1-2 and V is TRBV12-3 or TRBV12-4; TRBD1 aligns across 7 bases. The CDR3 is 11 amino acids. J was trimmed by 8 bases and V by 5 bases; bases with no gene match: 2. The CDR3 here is CASSRQGGYTF. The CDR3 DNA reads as TGTGCCAGCAGTAGACAGGGCGGCTACACCTTC.

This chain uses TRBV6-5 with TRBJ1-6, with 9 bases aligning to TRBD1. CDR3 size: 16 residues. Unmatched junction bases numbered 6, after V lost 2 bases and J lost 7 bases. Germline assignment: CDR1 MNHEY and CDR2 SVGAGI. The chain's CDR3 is CASSYVTGTGNSPLHF. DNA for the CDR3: TGTGCCAGCAGTTACGTAACCGGGACAGGGAATTCACCCCTCCACTTT.